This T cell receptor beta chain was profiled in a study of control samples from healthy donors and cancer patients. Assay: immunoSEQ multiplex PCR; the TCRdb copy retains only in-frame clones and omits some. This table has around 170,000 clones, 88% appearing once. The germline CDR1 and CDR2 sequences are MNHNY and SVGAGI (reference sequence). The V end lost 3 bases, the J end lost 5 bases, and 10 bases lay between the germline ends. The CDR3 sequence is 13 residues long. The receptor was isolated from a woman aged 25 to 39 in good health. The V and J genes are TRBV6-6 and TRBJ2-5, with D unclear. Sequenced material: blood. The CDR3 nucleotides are TGTGCCAGCAGTTATGGGGTGCGGGAGACCCAGTACTTC. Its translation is CASSYGVRETQYF.